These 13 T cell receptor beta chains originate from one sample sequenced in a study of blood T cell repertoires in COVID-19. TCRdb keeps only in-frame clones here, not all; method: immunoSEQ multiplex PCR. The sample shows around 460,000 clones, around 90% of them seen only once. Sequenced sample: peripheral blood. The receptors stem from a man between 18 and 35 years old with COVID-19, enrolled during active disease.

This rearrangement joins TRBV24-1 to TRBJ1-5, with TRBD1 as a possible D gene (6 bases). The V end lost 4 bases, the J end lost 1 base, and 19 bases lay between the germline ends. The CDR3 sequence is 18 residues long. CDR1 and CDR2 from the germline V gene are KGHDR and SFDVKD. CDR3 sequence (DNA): TGTGCCACCAGTGACACCCGGAGGGGGGGCGGGAGCAATCAGCCCCAGCATTTT. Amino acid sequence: CATSDTRRGGGSNQPQHF.

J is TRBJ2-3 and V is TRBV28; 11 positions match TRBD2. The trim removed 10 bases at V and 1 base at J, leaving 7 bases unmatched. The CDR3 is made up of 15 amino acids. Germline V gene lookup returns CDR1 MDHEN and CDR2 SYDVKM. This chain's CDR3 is CATRRLAGRTDTQYF. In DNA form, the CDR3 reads TGTGCCACCCGGCGACTAGCGGGACGCACAGATACGCAGTATTTT.

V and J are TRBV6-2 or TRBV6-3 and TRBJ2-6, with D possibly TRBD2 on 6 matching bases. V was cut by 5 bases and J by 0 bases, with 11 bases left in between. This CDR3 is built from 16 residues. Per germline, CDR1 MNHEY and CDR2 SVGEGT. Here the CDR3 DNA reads TGTGCCAGCAGTCAGCTGGAGGGCTCTGGGGCCAACGTCCTGACTTTC. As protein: CASSQLEGSGANVLTF.

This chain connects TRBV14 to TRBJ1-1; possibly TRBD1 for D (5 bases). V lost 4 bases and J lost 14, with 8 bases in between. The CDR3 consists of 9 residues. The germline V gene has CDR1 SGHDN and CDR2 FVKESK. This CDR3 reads CASSLRAFF. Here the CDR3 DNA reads TGTGCCAGCAGCCTCAGGGCCTTCTTT.

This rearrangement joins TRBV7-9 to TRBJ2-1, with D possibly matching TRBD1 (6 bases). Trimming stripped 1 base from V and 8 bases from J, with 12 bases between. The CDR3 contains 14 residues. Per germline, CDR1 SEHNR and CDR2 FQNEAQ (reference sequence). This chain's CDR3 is CASSLGGLLDEQFF. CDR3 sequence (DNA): TGTGCCAGCAGCTTAGGGGGGCTGCTGGATGAGCAGTTCTTC.

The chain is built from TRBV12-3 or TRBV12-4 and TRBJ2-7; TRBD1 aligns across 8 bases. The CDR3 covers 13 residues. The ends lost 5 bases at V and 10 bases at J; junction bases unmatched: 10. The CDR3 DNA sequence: TGTGCCAGCAGTCCCTCCGGGACAGGCCCTCAGTACTTC. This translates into CASSPSGTGPQYF.

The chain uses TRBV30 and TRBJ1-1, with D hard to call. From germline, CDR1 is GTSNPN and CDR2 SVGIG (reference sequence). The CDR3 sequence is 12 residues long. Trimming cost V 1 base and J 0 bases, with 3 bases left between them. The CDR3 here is CAWSGVNTEAFF. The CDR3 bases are TGTGCCTGGAGTGGCGTGAACACTGAAGCTTTCTTT.

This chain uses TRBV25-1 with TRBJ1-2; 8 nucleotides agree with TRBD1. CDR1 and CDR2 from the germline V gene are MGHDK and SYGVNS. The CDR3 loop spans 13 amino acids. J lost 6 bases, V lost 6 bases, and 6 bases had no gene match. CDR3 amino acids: CASRGRTGHGYTF. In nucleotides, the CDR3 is TGTGCCAGCAGGGGCCGGACAGGGCATGGCTACACCTTC.

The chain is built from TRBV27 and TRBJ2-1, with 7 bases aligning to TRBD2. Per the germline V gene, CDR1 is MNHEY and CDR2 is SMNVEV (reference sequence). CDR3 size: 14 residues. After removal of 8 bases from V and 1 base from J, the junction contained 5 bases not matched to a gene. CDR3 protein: CASRGGGSYNEQFF. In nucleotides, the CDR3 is TGTGCCAGCCGTGGCGGGGGTTCCTACAATGAGCAGTTCTTC.

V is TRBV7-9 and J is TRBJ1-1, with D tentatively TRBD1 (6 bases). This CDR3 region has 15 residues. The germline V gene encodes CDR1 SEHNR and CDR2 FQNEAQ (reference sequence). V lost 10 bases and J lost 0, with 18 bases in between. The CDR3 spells CATQLSTGLNTEAFF. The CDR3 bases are TGTGCCACCCAGCTTAGCACAGGGTTGAACACTGAAGCTTTCTTT.

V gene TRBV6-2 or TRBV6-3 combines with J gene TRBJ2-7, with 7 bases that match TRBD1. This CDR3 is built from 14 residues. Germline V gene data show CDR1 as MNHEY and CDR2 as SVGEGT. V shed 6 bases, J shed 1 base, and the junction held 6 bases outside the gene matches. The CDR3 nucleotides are TGTGCCAGCAGCATCCGGGGACAGTCCTACGAGCAGTACTTC. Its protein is CASSIRGQSYEQYF.

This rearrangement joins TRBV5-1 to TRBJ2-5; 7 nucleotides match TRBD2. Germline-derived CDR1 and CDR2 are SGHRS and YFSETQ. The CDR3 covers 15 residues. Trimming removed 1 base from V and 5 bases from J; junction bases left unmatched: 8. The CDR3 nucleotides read TGCGCCAGCAGCTTGACGGGGCGGGAGAGCGAGACCCAGTACTTC. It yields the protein CASSLTGRESETQYF. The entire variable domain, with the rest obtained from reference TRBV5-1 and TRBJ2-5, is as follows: KAGVTQTPRYLIKTRGQQVTLSCSPISGHRSVSWYQQTPGQGLQFLFEYFSETQRNKGNFPGRFSGRQFSNSRSEMNVSTLELGDSALYLCASSLTGRESETQYFGPGTRLLVL.

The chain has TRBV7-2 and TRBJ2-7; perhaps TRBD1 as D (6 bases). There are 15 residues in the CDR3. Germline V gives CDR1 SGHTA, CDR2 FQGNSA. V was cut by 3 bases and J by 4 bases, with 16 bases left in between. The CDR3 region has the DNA TGTGCCAGCAGCTTGACTACCGGGACACAATACGAGCAGTACTTC. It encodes CASSLTTGTQYEQYF.